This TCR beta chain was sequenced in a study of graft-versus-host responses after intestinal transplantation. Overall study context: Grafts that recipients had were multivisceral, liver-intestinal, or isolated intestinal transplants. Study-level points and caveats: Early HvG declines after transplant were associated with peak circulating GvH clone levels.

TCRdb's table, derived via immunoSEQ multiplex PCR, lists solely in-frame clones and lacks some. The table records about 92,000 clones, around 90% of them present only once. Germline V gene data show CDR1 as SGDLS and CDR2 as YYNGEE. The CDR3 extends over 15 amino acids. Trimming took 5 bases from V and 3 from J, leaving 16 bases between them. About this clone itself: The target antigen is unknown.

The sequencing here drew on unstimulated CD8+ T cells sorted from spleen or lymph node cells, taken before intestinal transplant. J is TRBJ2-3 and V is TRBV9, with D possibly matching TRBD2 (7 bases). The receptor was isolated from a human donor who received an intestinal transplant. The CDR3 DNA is TGTGCCAGCAGTCAAGCGGGGCAGGGGACAGATACGCAGTATTTT. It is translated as CASSQAGQGTDTQYF.